The 14 T cell receptor beta chains given below trace back to one sample, sequenced in a study of blood T cell repertoires in COVID-19. The table came from immunoSEQ multiplex PCR; TCRdb's copy has only in-frame clones and leaves some out. The top ten hold roughly 2.3% of the sample, which has around 160,000 clones, approximately 90% seen once. Material for sequencing was peripheral blood. The receptors here all came from a young man with acute or convalescent COVID-19.

V is TRBV28 and J is TRBJ2-5; TRBD1 aligns across 8 bases. The V and J ends lost 5 bases and 8 bases, in that order; junction bases with no gene match: 4. The V gene's germline CDR1 is MDHEN and CDR2 SYDVKM. CDR3 length: 12 amino acids. CDR3 sequence: CASSQQGGTQYF. The CDR3 nucleotides read TGTGCCAGCAGTCAACAGGGGGGAACCCAGTACTTC.

This clone was counted once. The J gene is TRBJ1-4, the V gene TRBV27; TRBD1 matches at 7 bases. V shed 5 bases, J shed 8 bases, and the junction held 14 bases outside the gene matches. Germline CDR1 reads MNHEY; CDR2 reads SMNVEV (reference sequence). The CDR3 length is 16 residues. The CDR3 sequence is CASSPPGTVFREKLFF. CDR3 DNA sequence: TGTGCCAGCAGTCCCCCCGGGACAGTTTTCCGAGAAAAACTGTTTTTT.

The J gene is TRBJ1-1, the V gene TRBV6-2 or TRBV6-3; possibly TRBD1 for D (6 bases). CDR3 size: 14 residues. Trimming took 2 bases from V and 3 from J, leaving 10 bases between them. In germline, CDR1 is MNHEY, CDR2 SVGEGT. CDR3 nucleotides: TGTGCCAGCAGTTACATGGGGGCTGACACTGAAGCTTTCTTT. Its translation is CASSYMGADTEAFF.

J is TRBJ2-5 and V is TRBV2; 12 nucleotides agree with TRBD1. The CDR3 is 16 residues long. Trimming cost V 6 bases and J 4 bases; bases outside gene matches: 9. Looked up from germline, CDR1 is SNHLY and CDR2 is FYNNEI. The CDR3 spells CASSLGTGGSRETQYF. CDR3 DNA sequence: TGTGCCAGCAGCCTCGGGACAGGGGGCTCAAGAGAGACCCAGTACTTC. The entire variable domain, with the rest obtained from reference TRBV2 and TRBJ2-5, is as follows: EPEVTQTPSHQVTQMGQEVILRCVPISNHLYFYWYRQILGQKVEFLVSFYNNEISEKSEIFDDQFSVERPDGSNFTLKIRSTKLEDSAMYFCASSLGTGGSRETQYFGPGTRLLVL.

The J gene is TRBJ2-2, the V gene TRBV27; no firm D call. V gave up 3 bases and J gave up 6 bases, with 8 bases separating them. Looked up from germline, CDR1 is MNHEY and CDR2 is SMNVEV (reference sequence). This CDR3 contains 13 residues. CDR3 residues: CASSFSVSGELFF. In nucleotides, the CDR3 is TGTGCCAGCAGTTTTTCAGTATCCGGGGAGCTGTTTTTT.

This chain connects TRBV3-1 (or the pseudogene TRBV3-2) to TRBJ2-2; no clear D gene. The CDR3 totals 12 residues. CDR1 is LGHDT, CDR2 YNNKEL, per germline (reference sequence). V was trimmed by 5 bases and J by 8 bases, leaving 9 bases between them. The CDR3 loop is CASSYVGGELFF. The DNA for the CDR3 is TGTGCCAGCAGCTACGTCGGGGGGGAGCTGTTTTTT.

This rearrangement joins TRBV1 to TRBJ1-1; the tabulated D call, TRBD1, remains unverified against the DNA. TRBV1 is classified as a pseudogene. The CDR3 runs to 16 residues. CDR3 DNA: TGCACCAGCAGCCAAGAGGGACAGGGGGCTTGCACTGAAGCTTTCTTT. It specifies CTSSQEGQGACTEAFF.

V and J are TRBV19 and TRBJ2-3, with D possibly matching TRBD1 (5 bases). The V gene's germline CDR1 is LNHDA and CDR2 SQIVND (reference sequence). The V end was cut by 6 bases, the J end by 9 bases, with 10 bases between. CDR3 length: 11 residues. The CDR3 is CASRGAATQYF. CDR3 bases: TGTGCCAGTAGAGGGGCAGCAACGCAGTATTTT.

The CDR3 DNA sequence: TGTGCCAGCAGTTTAAAAGGAGGACAGCGCAATAATTCACCCCTCCACTTT. The encoded protein is CASSLKGGQRNNSPLHF. The chain uses TRBV27 and TRBJ1-6; D is possibly TRBD1 (6 bases). The germline V gene has CDR1 MNHEY and CDR2 SMNVEV (reference sequence). V was pared by 2 bases and J by 5 bases, with 16 bases between. CDR3 size: 17 residues.

The chain joins TRBV3-1 (or the pseudogene TRBV3-2) to TRBJ2-3; 8 bases map to TRBD2. Trimming removed 4 bases from V and 5 bases from J; junction bases left unmatched: 14. This CDR3 is built from 17 residues. The germline CDR1 and CDR2 sequences are LGHDT and YNNKEL (reference sequence). CDR3 sequence reads: CASSRIRSGSVVDTQYF. CDR3 bases: TGTGCCAGCAGCCGAATAAGAAGCGGGAGTGTGGTAGATACGCAGTATTTT.

The chain carries TRBV5-4 and TRBJ1-1; perhaps TRBD1 as D (6 bases). V was trimmed by 2 bases and J by 3 bases, leaving 14 bases between them. Per germline, CDR1 SGHNT and CDR2 YYREEE (reference sequence). This CDR3 spans 15 amino acids. CDR3 in amino acids: CASSLGGALDTEAFF. The CDR3 DNA sequence: TGTGCCAGCAGCTTAGGGGGGGCCTTGGACACTGAAGCTTTCTTT.

The chain uses TRBV28 and TRBJ1-1; D gene uncertain. CDR3 length: 13 amino acids. The germline V gene encodes CDR1 MDHEN and CDR2 SYDVKM. The V end was cut by 3 bases, the J end by 4 bases, with 9 bases between. The CDR3: CASSLAAPTEAFF. Here the CDR3 DNA reads TGTGCCAGCAGTTTGGCGGCCCCCACTGAAGCTTTCTTT.

The gene calls are TRBV2 and TRBJ2-1; perhaps TRBD2 as D (6 bases). V shed 8 bases and J shed 2 bases, with 19 bases lying between them. CDR3 length: 16 amino acids. The germline gives CDR1 SNHLY, CDR2 FYNNEI. The CDR3 coding sequence is TGTGCCAGCGGGGGAAGAGACGGAGGGACCTACAATGAGCAGTTCTTC. It encodes CASGGRDGGTYNEQFF.

The chain is built from TRBV6-5 and TRBJ2-2; 8 bases are shared with TRBD2. This CDR3 spans 15 amino acids. With 5 bases clipped from V and 1 base from J, the junction kept 3 bases outside the gene matches. Germline CDR1 and CDR2: MNHEY and SVGAGI. In DNA form, the CDR3 reads TGTGCCAGCAGTCCGACTAGCGTGAACACCGGGGAGCTGTTTTTT. It encodes CASSPTSVNTGELFF.